The clone carrying this TCR beta chain was counted a few times. This CDR3 has 14 amino acids. The V end lost 1 base, the J end lost 2 bases, and 9 bases lay between the germline ends. The germline V gene encodes CDR1 SNHLY and CDR2 FYNNEI. This specimen comes from a study of blood T cell repertoires in COVID-19. Study context: Whether acute or convalescent, the COVID-19 samples came from the United States, Italy and Spain.

Original handling: Quantification of nucleated cells was approximated via reference gene primer amplification. Data came from immunoSEQ multiplex PCR; TCRdb stores just in-frame clones and leaves some out. That table supplies the V and J calls and clone size; D and trimming were determined from the DNA. The repertoire includes around 290,000 clones, less than 90% of them detected once, and roughly 13% sits in the top ten. During active infection, Seattle patients enrolled and were then monitored through disease. The sample was peripheral blood. This sequence joins TRBV2 and TRBJ2-7, with a possible D match to TRBD1 (6 bases). This sequence was found in a woman between 65 and 79 years old with COVID-19, enrolled during active disease. CDR3 protein: CASSEEDRTYEQYF. The DNA for the CDR3 is TGTGCCAGCAGTGAAGAGGACAGAACCTACGAGCAGTACTTC. Complete variable domain (other parts from reference TRBV2 and TRBJ2-7): EPEVTQTPSHQVTQMGQEVILRCVPISNHLYFYWYRQILGQKVEFLVSFYNNEISEKSEIFDDQFSVERPDGSNFTLKIRSTKLEDSAMYFCASSEEDRTYEQYFGPGTRLTVT.